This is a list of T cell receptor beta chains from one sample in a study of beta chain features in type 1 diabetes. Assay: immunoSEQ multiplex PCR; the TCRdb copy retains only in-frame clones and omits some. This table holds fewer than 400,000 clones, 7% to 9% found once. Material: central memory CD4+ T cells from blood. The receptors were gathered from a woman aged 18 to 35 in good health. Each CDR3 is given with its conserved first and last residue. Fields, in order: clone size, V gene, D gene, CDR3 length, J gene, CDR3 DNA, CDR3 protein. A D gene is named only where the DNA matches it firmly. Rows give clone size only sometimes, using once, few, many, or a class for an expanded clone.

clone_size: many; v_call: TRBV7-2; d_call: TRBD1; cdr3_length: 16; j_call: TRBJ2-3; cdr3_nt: TGTGCCAGCAGCCCACGGACAGGGTTTCGTACAGATACGCAGTATTTT; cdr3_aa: CASSPRTGFRTDTQYF
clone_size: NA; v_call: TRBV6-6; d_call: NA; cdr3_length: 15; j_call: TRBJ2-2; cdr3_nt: TGTGCCAGCAGTTATCAAGGACAACTGAACGGGGAGCTGTTTTTT; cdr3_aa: CASSYQGQLNGELFF
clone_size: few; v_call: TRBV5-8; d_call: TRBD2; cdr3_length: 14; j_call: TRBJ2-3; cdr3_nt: TGTGCCAGCAGCTCGCGGACTAGAACTGATACGCAGTATTTT; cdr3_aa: CASSSRTRTDTQYF
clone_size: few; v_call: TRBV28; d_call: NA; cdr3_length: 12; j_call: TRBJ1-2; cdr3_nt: TGTGCCAGCAGTAAAGCGAAGTATGGCTACACCTTC; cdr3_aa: CASSKAKYGYTF
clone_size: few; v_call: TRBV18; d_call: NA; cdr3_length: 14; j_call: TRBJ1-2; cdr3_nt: TGTGCCAGCTCACCAATAAGAGGCAGGGATGGCTACACCTTC; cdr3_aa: CASSPIRGRDGYTF
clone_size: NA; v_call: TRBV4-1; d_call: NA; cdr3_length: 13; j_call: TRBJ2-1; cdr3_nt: TGCGCCAGCAGCCGGGGGCCCCGGAATGAGCAGTTCTTC; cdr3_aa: CASSRGPRNEQFF
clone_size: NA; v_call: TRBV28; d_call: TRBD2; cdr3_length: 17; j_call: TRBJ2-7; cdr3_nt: TGTGCCAGCAGTCCGACCCCTAGCGGGGGGAGCTCCTACGAGCAGTACTTC; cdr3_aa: CASSPTPSGGSSYEQYF
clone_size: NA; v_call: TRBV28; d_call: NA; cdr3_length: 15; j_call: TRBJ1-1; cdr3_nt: TGTGCCAGCAGTTTATCGGGCAGGCCAGGCACTGAAGCTTTCTTT; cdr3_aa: CASSLSGRPGTEAFF
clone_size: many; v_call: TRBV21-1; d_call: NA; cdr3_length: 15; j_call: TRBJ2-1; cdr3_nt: TGTGCCAGCAGCAATCACCAGGGTGGGTACAATGAGCAGTTCTTC; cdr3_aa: CASSNHQGGYNEQFF
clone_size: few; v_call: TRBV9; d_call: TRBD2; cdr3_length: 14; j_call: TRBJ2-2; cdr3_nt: TGTGCCAGCAGCGTTGGGAACGGGAGGGAGGAGCTGTTTTTT; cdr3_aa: CASSVGNGREELFF
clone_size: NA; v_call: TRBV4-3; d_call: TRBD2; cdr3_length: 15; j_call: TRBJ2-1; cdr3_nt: TGCGCCAGCAGCGAAAGCGGGACCGGGTACAATGAGCAGTTCTTC; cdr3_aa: CASSESGTGYNEQFF
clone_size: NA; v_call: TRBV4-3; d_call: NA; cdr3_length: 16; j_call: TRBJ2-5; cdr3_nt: TGCGCCAGCAGCCAAGATTTCGGTAGCGAGATAGAGACCCAGTACTTC; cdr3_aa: CASSQDFGSEIETQYF
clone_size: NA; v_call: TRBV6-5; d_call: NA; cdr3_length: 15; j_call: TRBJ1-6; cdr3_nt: TGTGCCAGCAAACTACAGAACCACCGAAATTCACCCCTCCACTTT; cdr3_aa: CASKLQNHRNSPLHF
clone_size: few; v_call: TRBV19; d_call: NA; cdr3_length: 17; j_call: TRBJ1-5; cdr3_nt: TGTGCCAGTAGTATAGCAGGGGAGTTCGCGAGCAATCAGCCCCAGCATTTT; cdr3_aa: CASSIAGEFASNQPQHF
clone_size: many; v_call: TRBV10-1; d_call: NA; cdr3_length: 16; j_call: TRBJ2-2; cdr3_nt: TGCGCCAGCACTGACCTATGGCGGGATAGCACCGGGGAGCTGTTTTTT; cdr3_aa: CASTDLWRDSTGELFF
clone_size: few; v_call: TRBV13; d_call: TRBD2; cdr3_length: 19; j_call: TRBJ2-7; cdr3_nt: TGTGCCAGCAGCCCCCGGTGGGTAGCGGGTATACGACGCTCCTACGAGCAGTACTTC; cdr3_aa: CASSPRWVAGIRRSYEQYF
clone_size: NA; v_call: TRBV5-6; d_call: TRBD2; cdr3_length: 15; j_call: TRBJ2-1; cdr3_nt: TGTGCCAGCAGCTGGGACACACGGACTAGCACTGAGCAGTTCTTC; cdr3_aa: CASSWDTRTSTEQFF
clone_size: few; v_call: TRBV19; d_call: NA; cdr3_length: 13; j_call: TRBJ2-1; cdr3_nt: TGTGCCAGTAGTATTTCCCTCTACAATGAGCAGTTCTTC; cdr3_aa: CASSISLYNEQFF
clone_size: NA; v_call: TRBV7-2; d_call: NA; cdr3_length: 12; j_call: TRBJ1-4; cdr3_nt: TGTGCCAGCAGCCAGCCGCCCGGGAAACTGTTTTTT; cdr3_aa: CASSQPPGKLFF
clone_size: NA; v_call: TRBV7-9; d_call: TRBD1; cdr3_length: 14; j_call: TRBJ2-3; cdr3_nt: TGTGCCAGCAGCTTAGGACAGGGGGCAGATACGCAGTATTTT; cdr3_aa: CASSLGQGADTQYF
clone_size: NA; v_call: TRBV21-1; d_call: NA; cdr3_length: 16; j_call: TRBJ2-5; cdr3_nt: TGTGCCAGCAGCAAAGGTGGTAGAAGGGTTAAAGAGACCCAGTACTTC; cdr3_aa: CASSKGGRRVKETQYF
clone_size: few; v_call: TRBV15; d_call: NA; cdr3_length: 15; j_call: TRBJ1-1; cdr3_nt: TGTGCCACCAGCAGGAGGGACACGGGTGGCACTGAAGCTTTCTTT; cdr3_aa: CATSRRDTGGTEAFF
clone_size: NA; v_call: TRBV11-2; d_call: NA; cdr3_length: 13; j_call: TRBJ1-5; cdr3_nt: TGTGCCAGCAGCTCAAACACCAATCAGCCCCAGCATTTT; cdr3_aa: CASSSNTNQPQHF
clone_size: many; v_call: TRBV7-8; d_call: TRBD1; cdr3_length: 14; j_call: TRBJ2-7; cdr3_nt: TGTGCCAGCAGCTTAAGGGACAGAGACTACGAGCAGTACTTC; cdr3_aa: CASSLRDRDYEQYF
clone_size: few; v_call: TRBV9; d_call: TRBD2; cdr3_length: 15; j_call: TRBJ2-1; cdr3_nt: TGTGCCAGCAGCGTAGATGGCGGGAGAATCAATGAGCAGTTCTTC; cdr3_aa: CASSVDGGRINEQFF
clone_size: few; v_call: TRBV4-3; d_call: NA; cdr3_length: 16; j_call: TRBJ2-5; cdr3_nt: TGCGCCAGCAGCCAAGACAGAAGGGGACCTCAAGAGACCCAGTACTTC; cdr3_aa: CASSQDRRGPQETQYF
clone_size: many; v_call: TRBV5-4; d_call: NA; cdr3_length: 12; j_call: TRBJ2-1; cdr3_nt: TGTGCCAGCAGCTCCCGGGACCTCGGCGAGTTCTTC; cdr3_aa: CASSSRDLGEFF
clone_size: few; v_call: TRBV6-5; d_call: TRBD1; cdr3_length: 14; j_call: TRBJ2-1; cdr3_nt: TGTGCCAGCAGTTACGTCGCAGGGGGCAATGAGCAGTTCTTC; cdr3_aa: CASSYVAGGNEQFF
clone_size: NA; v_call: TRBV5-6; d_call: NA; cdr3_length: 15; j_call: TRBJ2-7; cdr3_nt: TGTGCCAGCAGCTTTGGGGGTCTAAACTCCTACGAGCAGTACTTC; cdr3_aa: CASSFGGLNSYEQYF
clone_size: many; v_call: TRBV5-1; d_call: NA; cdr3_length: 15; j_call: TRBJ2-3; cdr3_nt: TGCGCCAGCAGCTTTAAAGGGTCTTCCACAGATACGCAGTATTTT; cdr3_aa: CASSFKGSSTDTQYF
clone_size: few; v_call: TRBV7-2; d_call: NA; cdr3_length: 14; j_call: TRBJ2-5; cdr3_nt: TGTGCCAGCAGCTTAGAGGGGGGGCAAGAGACCCAGTACTTC; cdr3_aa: CASSLEGGQETQYF
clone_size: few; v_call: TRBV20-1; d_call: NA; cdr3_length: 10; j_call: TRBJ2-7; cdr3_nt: TGCAGTGCTAGCAGGGACGAGCAGTACTTC; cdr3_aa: CSASRDEQYF
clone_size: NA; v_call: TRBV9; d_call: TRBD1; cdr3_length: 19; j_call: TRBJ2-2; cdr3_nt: TGTGCCAGCTCCAAGGGGACAGGGCGAATCCAGTTGAACACCGGGGAGCTGTTTTTT; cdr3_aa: CASSKGTGRIQLNTGELFF
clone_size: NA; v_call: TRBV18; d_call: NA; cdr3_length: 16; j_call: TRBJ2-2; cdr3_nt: TGTGCCAGCTCACCACCGTTCGGGAGAGACACCGGGGAGCTGTTTTTT; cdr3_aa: CASSPPFGRDTGELFF
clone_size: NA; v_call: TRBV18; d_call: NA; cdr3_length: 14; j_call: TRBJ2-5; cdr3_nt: TGTGCCAGCTCACCCCTGGCGGTCCAAGAGACCCAGTACTTC; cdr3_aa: CASSPLAVQETQYF
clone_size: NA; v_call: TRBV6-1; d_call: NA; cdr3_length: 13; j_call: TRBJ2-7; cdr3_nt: TGTGCCAGCACCAGAACAGGGACCTACGAGCAGTACTTC; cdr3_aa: CASTRTGTYEQYF
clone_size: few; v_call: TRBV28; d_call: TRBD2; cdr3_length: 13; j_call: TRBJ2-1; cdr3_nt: TGTGCCAGCAGCCCTATTTCTAGCGGGAGGCAGTTCTTC; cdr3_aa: CASSPISSGRQFF
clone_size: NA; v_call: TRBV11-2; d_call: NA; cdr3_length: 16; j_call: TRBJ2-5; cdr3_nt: TGTGCCAGCAGCTCACCCGGGCAGGGGCGCATTAAGACCCAGTACTTC; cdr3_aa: CASSSPGQGRIKTQYF
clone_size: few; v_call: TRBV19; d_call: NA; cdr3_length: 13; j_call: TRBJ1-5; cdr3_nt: TGTGCCAGTACAGGGACCCATAATCAGCCCCAGCATTTT; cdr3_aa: CASTGTHNQPQHF
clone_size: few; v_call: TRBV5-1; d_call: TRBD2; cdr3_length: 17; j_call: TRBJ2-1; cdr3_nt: TGCGCCAGCAGCTTGGCTACGACTAGCGGTTCCTACAATGAGCAGTTCTTC; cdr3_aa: CASSLATTSGSYNEQFF
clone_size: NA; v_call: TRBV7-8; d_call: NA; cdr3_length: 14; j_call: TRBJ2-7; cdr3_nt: TGTGCCAGCAGGGAGGGTGGCGGGTCCTACGAGCAGTACTTC; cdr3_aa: CASREGGGSYEQYF
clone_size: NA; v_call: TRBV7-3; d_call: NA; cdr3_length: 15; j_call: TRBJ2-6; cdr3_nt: TGTGCCAGCAGCTTATCAGGCTCTGGGGCCAACGTCCTGACTTTC; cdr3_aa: CASSLSGSGANVLTF
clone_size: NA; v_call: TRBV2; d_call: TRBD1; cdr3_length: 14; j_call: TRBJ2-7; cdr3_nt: TGTGCCAGCGAACCGGGACAGAGCTCCTACGAGCAGTACTTC; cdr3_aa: CASEPGQSSYEQYF
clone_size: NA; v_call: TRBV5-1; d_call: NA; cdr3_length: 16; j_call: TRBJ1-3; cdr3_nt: TGCGCCAGCAGCGCCAAGATGGGGAGCTCTGGAAACACCATATATTTT; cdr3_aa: CASSAKMGSSGNTIYF
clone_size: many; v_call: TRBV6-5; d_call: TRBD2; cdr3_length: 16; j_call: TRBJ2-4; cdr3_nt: TGTGCCAGCAGTTACACGGGCGGGAGGGCCGGGGGCATTCAGTACTTC; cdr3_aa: CASSYTGGRAGGIQYF
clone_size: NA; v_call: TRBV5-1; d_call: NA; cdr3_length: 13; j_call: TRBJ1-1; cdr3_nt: TGCGCCAGCAGCTACTACAGGGCAACTGAAGCTTTCTTT; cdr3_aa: CASSYYRATEAFF
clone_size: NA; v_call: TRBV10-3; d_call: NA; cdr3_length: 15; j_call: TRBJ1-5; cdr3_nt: TGTGCCATCAGTGAGTTGCCAGTCGGGAATCAGCCCCAGCATTTT; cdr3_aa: CAISELPVGNQPQHF
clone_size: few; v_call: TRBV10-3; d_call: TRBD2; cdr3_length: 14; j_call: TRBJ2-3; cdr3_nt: TGTGCCATCAGTGGACTAGCGGGTGGAGATACGCAGTATTTT; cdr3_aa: CAISGLAGGDTQYF
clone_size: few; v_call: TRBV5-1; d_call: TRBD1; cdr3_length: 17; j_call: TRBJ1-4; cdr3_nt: TGCGCCAGCAGCTTAACCCAGGGGGCAACAACTAATGAAAAACTGTTTTTT; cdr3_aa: CASSLTQGATTNEKLFF
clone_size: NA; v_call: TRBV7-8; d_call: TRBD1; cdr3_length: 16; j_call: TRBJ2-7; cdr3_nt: TGTGCCAGCAGCTTAATTGTGGCAGGGGGCTTCAACGAGCAGTACTTC; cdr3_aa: CASSLIVAGGFNEQYF
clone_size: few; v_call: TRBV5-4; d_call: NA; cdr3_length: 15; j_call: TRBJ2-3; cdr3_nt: TGTGCCAGCACGCATAGGGACTCAAAAAGGGATACGCAGTATTTT; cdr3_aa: CASTHRDSKRDTQYF
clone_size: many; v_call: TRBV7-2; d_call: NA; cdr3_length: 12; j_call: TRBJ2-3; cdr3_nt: TGTGCCAGCAGTTACACGGGAGATACGCAGTATTTT; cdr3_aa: CASSYTGDTQYF
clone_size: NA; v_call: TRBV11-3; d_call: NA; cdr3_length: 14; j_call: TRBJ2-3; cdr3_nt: TGTGCCAGCAGCTCGACACGGAACACAGATACGCAGTATTTT; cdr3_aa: CASSSTRNTDTQYF